This TCR beta chain was sequenced for a study of blood T cell repertoires in COVID-19. Study context: T cells, B-cell-depleted T cells, or PBMCs supplied cDNA or gDNA.

The assay was immunoSEQ multiplex PCR, and TCRdb's table has in-frame clones only and misses some. The table shows approximately 98,000 clones, with around 80% occurring only once. Sequencing input: peripheral blood. The clonotype originates from a man aged 55 to 70 with acute or convalescent COVID-19.

DNA of the CDR3: TGTGCCTGGAGTGCCGGGACCCAGTACTTC. Its protein product is CAWSAGTQYF. The genes are TRBV30 and TRBJ2-5; no clear D gene. Germline lookup yields CDR1 GTSNPN and CDR2 SVGIG (reference sequence). The CDR3 consists of 10 residues. Deletions cut 1 base from V and 7 bases from J, with 4 bases between.